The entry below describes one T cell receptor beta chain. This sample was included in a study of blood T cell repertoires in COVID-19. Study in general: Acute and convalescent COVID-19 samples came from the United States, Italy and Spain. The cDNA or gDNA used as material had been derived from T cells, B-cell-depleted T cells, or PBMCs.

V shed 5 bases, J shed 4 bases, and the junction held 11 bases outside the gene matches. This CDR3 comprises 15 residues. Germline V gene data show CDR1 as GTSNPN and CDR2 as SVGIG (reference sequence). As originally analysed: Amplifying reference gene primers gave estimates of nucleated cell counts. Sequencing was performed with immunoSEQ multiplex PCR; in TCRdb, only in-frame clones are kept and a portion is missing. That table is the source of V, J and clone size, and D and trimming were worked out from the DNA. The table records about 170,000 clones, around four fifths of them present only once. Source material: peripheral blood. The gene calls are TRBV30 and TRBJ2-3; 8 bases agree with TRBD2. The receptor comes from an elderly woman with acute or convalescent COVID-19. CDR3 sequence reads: CAWGDTSGGADTQYF. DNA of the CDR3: TGTGCCTGGGGAGACACTAGCGGAGGGGCAGATACGCAGTATTTT.